The source of this T cell receptor beta chain is a study of metastatic and nonmetastatic thyroid tumors. This clone has ten or more counts. TCRdb re-processed the PCR reads through MiXCR. The sample holds 8,000 to 10,000 clones, roughly a fifth seen once. There were no patients who had received any treatment before thyroid surgery. Per the germline V gene, CDR1 is KGHSH and CDR2 is LQKENI. V shed 4 bases and J 7 bases; nucleotides not matched to a gene: 3. This CDR3 has 14 residues. This clonotype was obtained from a female donor with papillary thyroid cancer or a benign thyroid nodule (not recorded which). Some clones in this sample may be carry-over from other donors' samples. Sequencing was done on a sample of adjacent normal tissue. J is TRBJ1-6 and V is TRBV18; TRBD1 matches 8 bases. CDR3: CASSHRDRNSPLHF. In DNA form, the CDR3 reads TGTGCCAGCTCACACCGGGACAGGAATTCACCCCTCCACTTT.